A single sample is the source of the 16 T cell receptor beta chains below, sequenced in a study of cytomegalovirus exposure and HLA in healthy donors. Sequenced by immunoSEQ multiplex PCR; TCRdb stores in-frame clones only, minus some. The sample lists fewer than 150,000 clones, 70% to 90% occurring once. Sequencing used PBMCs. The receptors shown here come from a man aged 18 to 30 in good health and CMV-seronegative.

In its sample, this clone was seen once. The CDR3 protein is CASSDRGEAFF. The CDR3 DNA reads TGTGCCAGCAGTGACAGGGGGGAAGCTTTCTTT. The rearrangement uses TRBV28 and TRBJ1-1, with TRBD1 matching over 9 bases. The length of the CDR3 is 11 residues. CDR1 MDHEN and CDR2 SYDVKM come from the germline V gene. V dropped 5 bases and J dropped 8; count of bases not matched to a gene: 0.

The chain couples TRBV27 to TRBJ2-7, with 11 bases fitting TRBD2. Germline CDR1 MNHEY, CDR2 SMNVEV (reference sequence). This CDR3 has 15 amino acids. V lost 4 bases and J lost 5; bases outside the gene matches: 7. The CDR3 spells CASSSLLAGEDEQYF. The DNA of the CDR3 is TGTGCCAGCAGTTCTCTACTAGCGGGAGAAGACGAGCAGTACTTC.

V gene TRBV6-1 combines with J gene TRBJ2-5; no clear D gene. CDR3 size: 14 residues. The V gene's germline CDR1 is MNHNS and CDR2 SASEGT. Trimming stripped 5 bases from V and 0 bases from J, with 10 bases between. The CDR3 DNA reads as TGTGCCAGCAGTTTCGCCCAGTACCAAGAGACCCAGTACTTC. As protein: CASSFAQYQETQYF.

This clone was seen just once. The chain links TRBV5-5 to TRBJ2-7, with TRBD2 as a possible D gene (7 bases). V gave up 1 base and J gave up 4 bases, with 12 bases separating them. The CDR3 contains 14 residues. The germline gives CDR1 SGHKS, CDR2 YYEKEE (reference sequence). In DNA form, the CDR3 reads TGTGCCAGCAGCTTGTCGGGGGGCGGGTACGAGCAGTACTTC. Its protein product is CASSLSGGGYEQYF.

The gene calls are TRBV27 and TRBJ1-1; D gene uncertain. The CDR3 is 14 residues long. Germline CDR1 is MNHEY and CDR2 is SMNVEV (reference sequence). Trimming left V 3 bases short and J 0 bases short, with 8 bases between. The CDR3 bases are TGTGCCAGCAGTTTGAGGAGGATGAACACTGAAGCTTTCTTT. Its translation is CASSLRRMNTEAFF.

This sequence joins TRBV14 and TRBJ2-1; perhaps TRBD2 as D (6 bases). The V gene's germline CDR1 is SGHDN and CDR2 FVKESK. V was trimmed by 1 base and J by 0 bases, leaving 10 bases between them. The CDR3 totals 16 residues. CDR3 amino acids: CASSQVAGSSYNEQFF. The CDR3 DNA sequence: TGTGCCAGCAGCCAAGTTGCGGGGAGCTCCTACAATGAGCAGTTCTTC.

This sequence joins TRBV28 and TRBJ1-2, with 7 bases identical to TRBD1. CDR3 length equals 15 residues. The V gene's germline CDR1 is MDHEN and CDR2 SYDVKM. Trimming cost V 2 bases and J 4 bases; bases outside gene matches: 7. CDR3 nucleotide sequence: TGTGCCAGCAGTTTAGGCGGAGGGGGCACCTATGGCTACACCTTC. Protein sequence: CASSLGGGGTYGYTF.

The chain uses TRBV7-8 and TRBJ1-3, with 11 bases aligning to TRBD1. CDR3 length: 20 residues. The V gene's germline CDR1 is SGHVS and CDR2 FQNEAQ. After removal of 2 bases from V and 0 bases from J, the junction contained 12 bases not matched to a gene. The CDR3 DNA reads TGTGCCAGCAGCTTATACGGACAGGGGGCTCGTGCGGCCTCTGGAAACACCATATATTTT. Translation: CASSLYGQGARAASGNTIYF.

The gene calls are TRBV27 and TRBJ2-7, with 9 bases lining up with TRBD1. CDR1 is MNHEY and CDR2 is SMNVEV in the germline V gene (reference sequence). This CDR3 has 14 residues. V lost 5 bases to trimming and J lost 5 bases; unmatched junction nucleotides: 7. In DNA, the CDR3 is TGTGCCAGCAGTAAGGGGACAGGGTTCCACGAGCAGTACTTC. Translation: CASSKGTGFHEQYF.

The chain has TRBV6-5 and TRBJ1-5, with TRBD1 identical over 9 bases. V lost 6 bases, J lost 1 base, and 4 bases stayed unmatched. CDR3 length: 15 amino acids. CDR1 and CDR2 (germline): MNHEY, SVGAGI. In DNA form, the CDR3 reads TGTGCCAGCAGCGTGGACAGGGGAAGCAATCAGCCCCAGCATTTT. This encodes CASSVDRGSNQPQHF.

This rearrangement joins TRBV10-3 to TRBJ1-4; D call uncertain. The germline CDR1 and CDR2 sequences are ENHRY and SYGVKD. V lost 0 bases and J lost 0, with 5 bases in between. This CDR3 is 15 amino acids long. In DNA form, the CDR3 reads TGTGCCATCAGTGAGTCACGGGCAACTAATGAAAAACTGTTTTTT. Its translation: CAISESRATNEKLFF.

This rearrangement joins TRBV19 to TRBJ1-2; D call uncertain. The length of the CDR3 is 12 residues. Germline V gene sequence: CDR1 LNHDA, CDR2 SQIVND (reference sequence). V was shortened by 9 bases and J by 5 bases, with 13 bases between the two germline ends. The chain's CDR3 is CASASMEYGYTF. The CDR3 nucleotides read TGTGCCAGCGCTTCGATGGAGTATGGCTACACCTTC.

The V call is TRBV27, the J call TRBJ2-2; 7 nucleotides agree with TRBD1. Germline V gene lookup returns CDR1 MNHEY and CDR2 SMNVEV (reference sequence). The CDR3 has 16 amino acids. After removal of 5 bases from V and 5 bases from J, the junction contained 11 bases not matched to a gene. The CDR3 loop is CASSQAGGFRTGELFF. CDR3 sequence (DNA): TGTGCCAGCAGTCAAGCAGGGGGTTTTAGGACCGGGGAGCTGTTTTTT.

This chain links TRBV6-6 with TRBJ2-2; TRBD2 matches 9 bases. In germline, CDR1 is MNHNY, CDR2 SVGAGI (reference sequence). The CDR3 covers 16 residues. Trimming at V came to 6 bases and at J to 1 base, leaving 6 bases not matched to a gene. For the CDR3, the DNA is TGTGCCAGCAGGCATACTAGCGGGCGGAACACCGGGGAGCTGTTTTTT. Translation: CASRHTSGRNTGELFF.

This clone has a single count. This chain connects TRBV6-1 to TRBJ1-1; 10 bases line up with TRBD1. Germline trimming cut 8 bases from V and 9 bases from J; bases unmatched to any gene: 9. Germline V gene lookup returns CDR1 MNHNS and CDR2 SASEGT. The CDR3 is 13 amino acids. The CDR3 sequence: CASRQGAQTQAFF. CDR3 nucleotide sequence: TGTGCCAGCCGACAGGGGGCACAAACTCAAGCTTTCTTT.

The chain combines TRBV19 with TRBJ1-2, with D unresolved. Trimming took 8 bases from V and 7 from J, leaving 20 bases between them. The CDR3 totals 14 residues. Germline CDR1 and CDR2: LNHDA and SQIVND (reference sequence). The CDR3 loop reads CASLSRRIVGGYTF. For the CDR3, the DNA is TGTGCCAGTTTATCTAGACGCATCGTGGGTGGCTACACCTTC.